This T cell receptor beta chain was found in a study of beta chain features in type 1 diabetes. The CDR3 contains 16 residues. CDR1 and CDR2 from the germline V gene are LNHDA and SQIVND (reference sequence). The ends lost 6 bases at V and 1 base at J; junction bases unmatched: 11. Expressed TCRB transcripts were sequenced, since all the RNA that had been isolated was reverse transcribed. TCRdb keeps only in-frame clones here, not all; method: immunoSEQ multiplex PCR. The table has 810,000 or so clones, 17% seen once. The sequence was collected from a woman under 30 in good health. Sequenced material: naive CD4+ T cells from blood. The chain carries TRBV19 and TRBJ1-1; 7 positions match TRBD1. CDR3 in amino acids: CASRTGKGQWNTEAFF. CDR3 DNA sequence: TGTGCCAGTAGAACAGGGAAGGGACAGTGGAACACTGAAGCTTTCTTT.